Following are 16 T cell receptor beta chains from one sample sequenced in a study of beta chain features in type 1 diabetes. Whole-study results and caveats: TCRB CDR3s were moderately but significantly shorter in Type 1 diabetes patients in all four CD4+ subsets.

What these receptors recognize is not known. The whole isolated RNA underwent reverse transcription, so sequencing captured expressed TCRB transcripts. Clones were read by immunoSEQ multiplex PCR, and TCRdb kept only the in-frame ones, dropping some. The profile shows more than 120,000 clones, 10% to 15% of them singletons. Sequencing input: central memory CD4+ T cells from blood. Receptors originate from a man aged 18-30 years with type 1 diabetes.

Remarks on this clone: Other nucleotide sequences in the sample specify the same CDR3. The gene calls are TRBV7-9 and TRBJ2-3; D unclear. There are 12 residues in the CDR3. Germline loops: CDR1 SEHNR, CDR2 FQNEAQ (reference sequence). With 0 bases removed from V and 3 bases from J, the gap between germline ends came to 1 base. The CDR3 protein is CASSLATDTQYF. The CDR3 DNA reads TGTGCCAGCAGCTTAGCGACAGATACGCAGTATTTT. The full variable domain, completed using reference TRBV7-9 and TRBJ2-3, is DTGVSQNPRHKITKRGQNVTFRCDPISEHNRLYWYRQTLGQGPEFLTYFQNEAQLEKSRLLSDRFSAERPKGSFSTLEIQRTEQGDSAMYLCASSLATDTQYFGPGTRLTVL.

This clone was observed a handful of times. The chain employs TRBV9 and TRBJ2-6; D is undetermined. The germline V gene has CDR1 SGDLS and CDR2 YYNGEE. V was clipped by 4 bases and J by 6 bases, with 8 bases between them. The CDR3 extends over 13 amino acids. The CDR3 loop reads CASSPTEANVLTF. The CDR3 nucleotides are TGTGCCAGCAGCCCGACTGAGGCCAACGTCCTGACTTTC.

This clone showed up just a few times. V and J are TRBV6-4 and TRBJ1-1; possible D gene TRBD1, 5 bases. Per the germline V gene, CDR1 is MRHNA and CDR2 is SNTAGT. This CDR3 contains 14 residues. The V end was cut by 4 bases, the J end by 1 base, with 10 bases between. The CDR3 is CASSATVSNTEAFF. The CDR3, as DNA: TGTGCCAGCAGTGCGACAGTCTCGAACACTGAAGCTTTCTTT.

By frequency in the sample, this clone is medium-sized (0.01 to 0.1%). V gene TRBV6-6 combines with J gene TRBJ2-1; perhaps TRBD2 as D (6 bases). Germline V gene sequence: CDR1 MNHNY, CDR2 SVGAGI (reference sequence). The CDR3 runs 11 residues. V gave up 4 bases and J gave up 12 bases, with 10 bases separating them. The CDR3 bases are TGTGCCAGCAGTTCCAATAGCGGGCAGTTCTTC. Translation gives CASSSNSGQFF.

This rearrangement joins TRBV9 to TRBJ2-5; 7 bases are shared with TRBD2. CDR3 length: 14 amino acids. Germline loops: CDR1 SGDLS, CDR2 YYNGEE. V was pared by 5 bases and J by 5 bases, with 9 bases of the junction left unmatched. This CDR3 is CASSPRGVEETQYF. In DNA form, the CDR3 reads TGTGCCAGCAGTCCTCGGGGGGTAGAGGAGACCCAGTACTTC.

The gene calls are TRBV30 and TRBJ2-3; 12 bases line up with TRBD2. The CDR3 covers 15 residues. Germline V CDR1 and CDR2: GTSNPN, SVGIG (reference sequence). CDR3 DNA sequence: TGTGCTTCCGGACTAGCGGGACAGAGCACAGATACGCAGTATTTT. Amino acids: CASGLAGQSTDTQYF.

This clone has ten or more counts. V and J are TRBV7-2 and TRBJ2-4; no clear D gene. The CDR3 is 14 amino acids. Germline V lookup: CDR1 SGHTA, CDR2 FQGNSA. Between the trimmed V and J ends, which lost 1 base and 6 bases, there was a span of 10 bases. CDR3 region: CASSLGTIGNIQYF. As DNA, the CDR3 is TGTGCCAGCAGCTTAGGCACCATCGGAAACATTCAGTACTTC.

V is TRBV19 and J is TRBJ1-5; unclear D gene. The V and J ends lost 3 bases and 11 bases respectively, with 17 bases between them. This CDR3 region has 14 residues. The germline V gene has CDR1 LNHDA and CDR2 SQIVND (reference sequence). CDR3 in DNA: TGTGCCAGTAGTATCTCGACTGAGCGTTTTGCCCAGCATTTT. Protein product: CASSISTERFAQHF.

This chain uses TRBV28 with TRBJ2-7, with unresolved D. Per the germline V gene, CDR1 is MDHEN and CDR2 is SYDVKM. The CDR3 is 12 residues long. The V end lost 4 bases, the J end lost 4 bases, and 8 bases lay between the germline ends. For the CDR3, the DNA is TGTGCCAGCAGTTCCCGATCTTACGAGCAGTACTTC. Its translation: CASSSRSYEQYF.

This clone was observed a few times. The V call is TRBV7-9, the J call TRBJ1-2; 8 bases match TRBD1. Germline assignment: CDR1 SEHNR and CDR2 FQNEAQ (reference sequence). Unmatched junction bases numbered 8, after V lost 5 bases and J lost 6 bases. The CDR3 is 14 residues long. CDR3 nucleotide sequence: TGTGCCAGCAGCAATGGACAGGGTGGGGATGGCTACACCTTC. This translates into CASSNGQGGDGYTF.

This clone was counted once. This chain uses TRBV6-1 with TRBJ1-1, with 8 bases matching TRBD1. Germline CDR1 MNHNS, CDR2 SASEGT. The CDR3 loop spans 13 amino acids. V shed 8 bases and J 1 base; nucleotides not matched to a gene: 3. CDR3 protein: CASWGTGNTEAFF. For the CDR3, the DNA is TGTGCCAGCTGGGGGACAGGGAACACTGAAGCTTTCTTT.

The gene calls are TRBV27 and TRBJ1-6; D gene ambiguous. This CDR3 has 14 amino acids. Germline lookup yields CDR1 MNHEY and CDR2 SMNVEV (reference sequence). V shed 3 bases and J shed 6 bases, with 9 bases lying between them. This CDR3 is CASSFPRTNSPLHF. In DNA, the CDR3 is TGTGCCAGCAGTTTCCCCCGGACTAATTCACCCCTCCACTTT.

This clone was observed a few times. The V call is TRBV10-3, the J call TRBJ2-5; no firm D call. Deletions cut 2 bases from V and 2 bases from J, with 6 bases between. The CDR3 length is 13 residues. In germline, CDR1 is ENHRY, CDR2 SYGVKD. The DNA for the CDR3 is TGTGCCATCAGTGAGCGTCAGCAAGAGACCCAGTACTTC. Translating it yields CAISERQQETQYF.

Only a few counts were recorded for this clone. The chain is built from TRBV27 and TRBJ1-5; no firm D call. This CDR3 region has 14 residues. With 2 bases removed from V and 2 bases from J, the gap between germline ends came to 7 bases. Germline V gene lookup returns CDR1 MNHEY and CDR2 SMNVEV (reference sequence). For the CDR3, the DNA is TGTGCCAGCAGTTTACAAAAGGGCAATCAGCCCCAGCATTTT. This encodes CASSLQKGNQPQHF.

This sequence joins TRBV25-1 and TRBJ1-6, with 8 nucleotides matching TRBD1. The CDR3 is 15 amino acids. After removal of 6 bases from V and 6 bases from J, the junction contained 7 bases not matched to a gene. The germline V gene encodes CDR1 MGHDK and CDR2 SYGVNS. The CDR3 region has the DNA TGTGCCAGCAGCTCCGACAGGGGCATTAATTCACCCCTCCACTTT. Residues: CASSSDRGINSPLHF.

This clone has more than one count but fewer than ten. The CDR3: CATSMSGATEAFF. The CDR3 bases are TGTGCCACCAGCATGTCCGGGGCCACTGAAGCTTTCTTT. The chain joins TRBV15 to TRBJ1-1, with D perhaps TRBD1 (5 bases). Trimming took off 4 bases at V and 4 bases at J, with 10 bases between the two ends. The CDR3 consists of 13 residues. Germline CDR1 LNHNV, CDR2 YYDKDF (reference sequence).